This T cell receptor (beta chain) appears in the sequencing data of a study of cytomegalovirus exposure and HLA in healthy donors. A multiplex PCR was run with 60 Vbeta primers and 13 Jbeta primers. Generated by immunoSEQ multiplex PCR, the TCRdb table keeps only in-frame clones and is missing some. The data hold under 250,000 clones, with roughly three quarters observed a single time. In the case of this clone: Its antigen remains unidentified.

The CDR3 spans 15 residues. Germline loops: CDR1 KGHSH, CDR2 LQKENI. Trimming cost V 1 base and J 0 bases, with 10 bases left between them. Study-level results: Productive status was seen about 87% or about 30% of the time for most TCR beta V segments in an earlier analysis.

The sequence was obtained from a man over 45 in good health and CMV-seronegative. The rearrangement links TRBV18 to TRBJ2-7, with D possibly TRBD1 on 5 matching bases. The material sequenced was PBMCs. The CDR3 DNA reads TGTGCCAGCTCACCACTTCAGGGCCCCTCCTACGAGCAGTACTTC. This codes for CASSPLQGPSYEQYF.